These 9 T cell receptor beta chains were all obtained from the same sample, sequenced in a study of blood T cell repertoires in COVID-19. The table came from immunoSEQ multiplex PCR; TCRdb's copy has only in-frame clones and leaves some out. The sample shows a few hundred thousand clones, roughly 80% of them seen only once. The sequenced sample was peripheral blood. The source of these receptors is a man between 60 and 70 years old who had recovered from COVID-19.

CDR3 DNA: TGTGCCAGCAGCGGACTAGCACTGAACACCGGGGAGCTGTTTTTT. Translating it yields CASSGLALNTGELFF. The chain has TRBV9 and TRBJ2-2; 7 bases align to TRBD2. The CDR3 totals 15 residues. The V gene's germline CDR1 is SGDLS and CDR2 YYNGEE. Trimming took 3 bases from V and 1 from J; bases not matched to a gene: 3.

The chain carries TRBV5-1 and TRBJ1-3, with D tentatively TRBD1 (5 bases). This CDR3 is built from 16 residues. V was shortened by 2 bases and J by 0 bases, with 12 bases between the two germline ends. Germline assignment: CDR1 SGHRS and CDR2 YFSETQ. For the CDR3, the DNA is TGCGCCAGCAGCTTAGGACACCTTAGCTCTGGAAACACCATATATTTT. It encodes CASSLGHLSSGNTIYF.

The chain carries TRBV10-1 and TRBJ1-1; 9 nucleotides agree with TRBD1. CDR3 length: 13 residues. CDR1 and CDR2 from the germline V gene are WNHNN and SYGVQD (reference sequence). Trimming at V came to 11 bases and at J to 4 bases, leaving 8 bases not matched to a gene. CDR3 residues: CAGRDRVCTEAFF. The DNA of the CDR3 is TGCGCCGGCCGGGACAGGGTATGCACTGAAGCTTTCTTT.

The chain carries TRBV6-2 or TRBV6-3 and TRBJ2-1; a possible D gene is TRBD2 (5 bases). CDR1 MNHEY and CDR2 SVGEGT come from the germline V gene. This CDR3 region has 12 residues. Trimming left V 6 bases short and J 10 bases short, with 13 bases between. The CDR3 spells CASSRLTSEQFF. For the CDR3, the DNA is TGTGCCAGCAGCCGACTAACCTCCGAGCAGTTCTTC.

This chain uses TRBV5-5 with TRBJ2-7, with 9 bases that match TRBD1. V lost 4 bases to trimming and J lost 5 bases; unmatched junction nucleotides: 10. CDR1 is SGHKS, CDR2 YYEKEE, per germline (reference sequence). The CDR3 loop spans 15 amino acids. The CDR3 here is CASSPVPTGGNEQYF. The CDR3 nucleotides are TGTGCCAGCAGCCCCGTCCCGACAGGGGGAAACGAGCAGTACTTC.

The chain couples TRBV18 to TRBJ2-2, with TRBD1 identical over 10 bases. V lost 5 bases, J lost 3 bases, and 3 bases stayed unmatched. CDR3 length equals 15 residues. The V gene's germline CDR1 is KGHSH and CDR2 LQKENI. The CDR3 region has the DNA TGTGCCAGCTCAAGACAGGGGGCGTACACCGGGGAGCTGTTTTTT. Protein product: CASSRQGAYTGELFF.

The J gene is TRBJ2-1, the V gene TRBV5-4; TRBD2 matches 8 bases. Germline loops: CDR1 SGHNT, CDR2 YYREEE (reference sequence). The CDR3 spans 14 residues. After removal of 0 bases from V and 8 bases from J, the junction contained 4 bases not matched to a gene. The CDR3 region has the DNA TGTGCCAGCAGCTTGGTTCCAGCGGGGGATGAGCAGTTCTTC. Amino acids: CASSLVPAGDEQFF.

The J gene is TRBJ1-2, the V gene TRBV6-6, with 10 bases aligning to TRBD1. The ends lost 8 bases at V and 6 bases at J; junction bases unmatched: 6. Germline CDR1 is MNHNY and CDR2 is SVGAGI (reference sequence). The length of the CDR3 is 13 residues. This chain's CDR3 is CASGDRGRDGYTF. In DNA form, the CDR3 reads TGTGCCAGCGGTGACAGGGGGCGCGATGGCTACACCTTC.

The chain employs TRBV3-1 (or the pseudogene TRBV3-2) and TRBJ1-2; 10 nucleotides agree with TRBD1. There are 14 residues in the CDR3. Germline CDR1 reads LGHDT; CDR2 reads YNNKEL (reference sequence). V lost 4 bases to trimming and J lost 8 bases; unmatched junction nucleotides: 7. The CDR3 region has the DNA TGTGCCAGCAGCCCCCCCGACAGGGGGCGCGGCTACACCTTC. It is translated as CASSPPDRGRGYTF.